Shown below are 8 T cell receptor beta chains from a single sample sequenced in a study of cytomegalovirus exposure and HLA in healthy donors. The primer mix had 60 Vbeta and 13 Jbeta primers. Assay used: immunoSEQ multiplex PCR; TCRdb lists only in-frame clones, some missing. Its table records tens of thousands of clones. What was sequenced was PBMCs. Every receptor here comes from a man younger than 30 in good health and CMV-seropositive.

V and J are TRBV4-1 and TRBJ1-2; 7 nucleotides align to TRBD1. Trimming at V came to 8 bases and at J to 8 bases, leaving 11 bases not matched to a gene. The CDR3 is made up of 13 amino acids. Germline V gene lookup returns CDR1 MGHRA and CDR2 YSYEKL. This CDR3 is CASSQQGIQGYTF. CDR3 nucleotides: TGCGCCAGCTCCCAACAGGGGATTCAAGGCTACACCTTC.

The V call is TRBV28, the J call TRBJ1-5; D perhaps matches TRBD1 (5 bases). Deletions cut 2 bases from V and 2 bases from J, with 10 bases between. The CDR3 is made up of 15 amino acids. Germline V lookup: CDR1 MDHEN, CDR2 SYDVKM. The CDR3 is CASSLVGQGNQPQHF. The CDR3 DNA is TGTGCCAGCAGTTTAGTGGGGCAGGGCAATCAGCCCCAGCATTTT. The complete variable domain, with remaining parts taken from reference TRBV28 and TRBJ1-5, reads DVKVTQSSRYLVKRTGEKVFLECVQDMDHENMFWYRQDPGLGLRLIYFSYDVKMKEKGDIPEGYSVSREKKERFSLILESASTNQTSMYLCASSLVGQGNQPQHFGDGTRLSIL.

This chain joins TRBV7-3 and TRBJ2-5, with D maybe TRBD2 (5 bases). The germline V gene has CDR1 SGHTA and CDR2 FQGTGA. The length of the CDR3 is 16 residues. V was shortened by 0 bases and J by 0 bases, with 11 bases between the two germline ends. Here the CDR3 DNA reads TGTGCCAGCAGCTTAACAGGAAGGCGGGACCAAGAGACCCAGTACTTC. Translation: CASSLTGRRDQETQYF.

The chain recombines TRBV10-2 with TRBJ1-3; TRBD1 is a possible D gene (5 bases). Per the germline V gene, CDR1 is WSHSY and CDR2 is SAAADI. V lost 4 bases and J 1 base, leaving 8 bases between the germline ends. This CDR3 has 14 residues. The CDR3 nucleotides are TGCGCCAGCAGTGTAGGGACTTCTGGAAACACCATATATTTT. Translated, it gives CASSVGTSGNTIYF.

The V and J genes are TRBV7-9 and TRBJ1-2; 8 nucleotides match TRBD1. The CDR3 sequence is 15 residues long. Trimming at V came to 4 bases and at J to 0 bases, leaving 4 bases not matched to a gene. Germline loops: CDR1 SEHNR, CDR2 FQNEAQ (reference sequence). Here the CDR3 DNA reads TGTGCCAGCAGCTCGGGGACAGGTTCTAACTATGGCTACACCTTC. It yields the protein CASSSGTGSNYGYTF.

J is TRBJ1-6 and V is TRBV5-5; tentatively, D is TRBD1 (5 bases). CDR3 size: 14 residues. V lost 3 bases to trimming and J lost 7 bases, with 11 bases between them. CDR1 is SGHKS and CDR2 is YYEKEE in the germline V gene (reference sequence). This CDR3 is CASSSRDGNSPLHF. DNA for the CDR3: TGTGCCAGCAGCTCGCGGGACGGAAATTCACCCCTCCACTTT.

J is TRBJ1-1 and V is TRBV19; D remains ambiguous. The CDR3 sequence is 13 residues long. V lost 10 bases and J 0 bases, leaving 12 bases between the germline ends. CDR1 and CDR2 from the germline V gene are LNHDA and SQIVND (reference sequence). DNA for the CDR3: TGTGCCACCGGCGACAACCTGAACACTGAAGCTTTCTTT. Translation gives CATGDNLNTEAFF.

The chain links TRBV6-4 to TRBJ2-5; 7 bases line up with TRBD1. Germline loops: CDR1 MRHNA, CDR2 SNTAGT. The CDR3 extends over 14 amino acids. J gave up 4 bases and V 0 bases, and 2 bases lay outside the gene matches. DNA of the CDR3: TGTGCCAGCAGTGACTCGACAGGGTCAGAGACCCAGTACTTC. Its protein is CASSDSTGSETQYF.